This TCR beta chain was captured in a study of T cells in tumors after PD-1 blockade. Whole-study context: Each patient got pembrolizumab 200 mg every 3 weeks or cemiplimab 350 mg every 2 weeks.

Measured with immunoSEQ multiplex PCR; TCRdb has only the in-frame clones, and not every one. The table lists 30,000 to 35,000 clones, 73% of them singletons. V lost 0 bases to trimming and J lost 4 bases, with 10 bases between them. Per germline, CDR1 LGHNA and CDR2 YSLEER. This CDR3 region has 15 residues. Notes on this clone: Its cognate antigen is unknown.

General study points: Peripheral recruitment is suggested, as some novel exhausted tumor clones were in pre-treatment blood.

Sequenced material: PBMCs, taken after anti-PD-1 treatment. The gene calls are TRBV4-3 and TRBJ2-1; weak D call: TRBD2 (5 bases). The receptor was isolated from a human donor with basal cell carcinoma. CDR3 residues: CASSQDRSGYNEQFF. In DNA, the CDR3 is TGCGCCAGCAGCCAAGATCGGAGCGGTTACAATGAGCAGTTCTTC.